These 32 T cell receptor beta chains were all obtained from the same sample, sequenced in a study of T-cell memory formation after mild COVID-19. MiXCR was run by TCRdb on the 5' RACE reads, yielding one entry per CDR3 protein. Found here are some 57,000 distinct CDR3 sequences, 9% to 15% of them singletons; the top ten hold under 25%. The sequenced sample consisted of PBMCs or a T cell subset sorted from them (not recorded which). The receptors derive from a man in his late teens or twenties who had mild COVID-19 (a few samples of this study predate the infection). Cell type and time point are not known.

This clonotype was detected many times. J is TRBJ2-1 and V is TRBV4-3; D remains unclear. This CDR3 is built from 16 residues. With 0 bases removed from V and 0 bases from J, the gap between germline ends came to 9 bases. Germline V gene sequence: CDR1 LGHNA, CDR2 YSLEER. CDR3 in amino acids: CASSQDTYNSYNEQFF. The CDR3 coding sequence is TGCGCCAGCAGCCAAGATACCTACAACTCCTACAATGAGCAGTTCTTC.

This chain links TRBV4-3 with TRBJ1-6, with D hard to call. The CDR3 runs 16 residues. Trimming removed 3 bases from V and 2 bases from J, with 11 bases in between. Germline CDR1 and CDR2: LGHNA and YSLEER. The CDR3 sequence: CASSHSKHAYNSPLHF. DNA for the CDR3: TGCGCCAGCAGCCACTCAAAACATGCCTATAATTCACCCCTCCACTTT.

A few counts support this clonotype. This chain links TRBV7-2 with TRBJ2-3, with 10 bases identical to TRBD2. Germline lookup yields CDR1 SGHTA and CDR2 FQGNSA. This CDR3 has 19 residues. The J segment lost 10 bases and the V segment lost 1 base, leaving 20 bases of the junction unmatched. This CDR3 reads CASSLVLTSSSGGASAQYF. The CDR3 DNA sequence: TGTGCCAGCAGCTTAGTCCTCACGTCATCCAGCGGGGGGGCCTCTGCGCAGTATTTT.

This clonotype was counted at least ten times. This chain links TRBV7-3 with TRBJ2-1, with 9 bases aligning to TRBD2. The trim removed 2 bases at V and 6 bases at J, leaving 2 bases unmatched. Germline V gene lookup returns CDR1 SGHTA and CDR2 FQGTGA. CDR3 length: 14 residues. The CDR3 is CASSLGTSRNEQFF. CDR3 DNA: TGTGCCAGCAGCTTAGGGACTAGCCGCAATGAGCAGTTCTTC.

The CDR3 region has the DNA TGCAGCGCCGGACAGGGGGCGTCGGGAAACACCATATATTTT. This encodes CSAGQGASGNTIYF. The chain employs TRBV29-1 and TRBJ1-3; TRBD1 aligns across 11 bases. CDR3 length: 14 residues. Per the germline V gene, CDR1 is SQVTM and CDR2 is ANQGSEA. Losses at the gene ends were 7 bases for V and 4 bases for J; bases not matched to a gene: 6.

This clonotype was found many times. J is TRBJ1-2 and V is TRBV7-2; 7 nucleotides agree with TRBD1. CDR3 length: 13 amino acids. V shed 5 bases and J 5 bases; nucleotides not matched to a gene: 5. The germline CDR1 and CDR2 sequences are SGHTA and FQGNSA. DNA for the CDR3: TGTGCCAGCAGCCCTGAGGGGGCGTATGGCTACACCTTC. Amino acids: CASSPEGAYGYTF. Supplemented by reference TRBV7-2 and TRBJ1-2, the full variable domain reads GAGVSQSPSNKVTEKGKDVELRCDPISGHTALYWYRQSLGQGLEFLIYFQGNSAPDKSGLPSDRFSAERTGGSVSTLTIQRTQQEDSAVYLCASSPEGAYGYTFGSGTRLTVV.

The J gene is TRBJ2-5, the V gene TRBV7-9; D call uncertain. In germline, CDR1 is SEHNR, CDR2 FQNEAQ (reference sequence). The CDR3 sequence is 13 residues long. Deletions cut 7 bases from V and 6 bases from J, with 15 bases between. The CDR3 spells CASTPDRLKTQYF. The CDR3 bases are TGTGCCAGCACCCCGGACCGTCTAAAGACCCAGTACTTC.

This chain's CDR3 is CSVIASNQPQHF. The DNA of the CDR3 is TGCAGCGTTATCGCGTCTAATCAGCCCCAGCATTTT. This rearrangement joins TRBV29-1 to TRBJ1-5; D unresolved. This CDR3 is 12 amino acids long. Trimming removed 5 bases from V and 4 bases from J, with 9 bases in between. The germline gives CDR1 SQVTM, CDR2 ANQGSEA.

The sample holds many counts of this clonotype. V usage is TRBV4-1 and J usage is TRBJ1-1; D unresolved. Germline V gene data show CDR1 as MGHRA and CDR2 as YSYEKL. The CDR3 totals 14 residues. V was shortened by 4 bases and J by 4 bases, with 13 bases between the two germline ends. The CDR3 region is CASSLRTLGTEAFF. CDR3 coding DNA: TGCGCCAGCAGCCTAAGGACTCTGGGCACTGAAGCTTTCTTT.

This rearrangement joins TRBV9 to TRBJ1-4; tentative D call: TRBD1 (6 bases). Germline assignment: CDR1 SGDLS and CDR2 YYNGEE. V gave up 4 bases and J gave up 2 bases, with 9 bases separating them. This CDR3 spans 14 amino acids. The CDR3 loop reads CASSTQGTNEKLFF. CDR3 DNA sequence: TGTGCCAGCAGCACCCAGGGGACTAATGAAAAACTGTTTTTT.

This chain links TRBV27 with TRBJ1-1; possible D gene TRBD1, 5 bases. The CDR3 is made up of 14 amino acids. The germline V and J ends were trimmed by 5 bases and 2 bases, with 12 bases remaining between them. Germline values: CDR1 MNHEY, CDR2 SMNVEV (reference sequence). The CDR3 region has the DNA TGTGCCAGCAGTAGGGGCGGGGGAAACACTGAAGCTTTCTTT. Translated: CASSRGGGNTEAFF.

This clonotype has more than one count but fewer than ten. The rearrangement joins TRBV30 to TRBJ2-6, with 8 bases lining up with TRBD1. Germline lookup yields CDR1 GTSNPN and CDR2 SVGIG (reference sequence). V was clipped by 4 bases and J by 2 bases; unmatched bases: 7. The CDR3 has 16 residues. The CDR3 region has the DNA TGTGCCTGGAATAGACAGGGGCTGGCTGGGGCCAACGTCCTGACTTTC. Its protein is CAWNRQGLAGANVLTF.

In this sample, this clonotype turned up once. This may be a read error: a much more frequent sequence differs by one nucleotide. The rearrangement joins TRBV12-3 or TRBV12-4 to TRBJ2-2, with TRBD1 matching over 7 bases. The CDR3 is 14 residues long. CDR3 sequence reads: CASRGQYNNGELFF. CDR3 coding DNA: TGTGCCAGCAGGGGACAGTATAACAACGGGGAGCTGTTTTTT.

The gene calls are TRBV7-2 and TRBJ2-3; 11 nucleotides align to TRBD2. Germline CDR1 SGHTA, CDR2 FQGNSA. After removal of 4 bases from V and 4 bases from J, the junction contained 7 bases not matched to a gene. CDR3 length equals 16 residues. Written as DNA, the CDR3 is TGTGCCAGCAGCTCAGCCCTAGCGGGGGGCGCAGATACGCAGTATTTT. Translation: CASSSALAGGADTQYF. The entire variable domain, with the rest obtained from reference TRBV7-2 and TRBJ2-3, is as follows: GAGVSQSPSNKVTEKGKDVELRCDPISGHTALYWYRQSLGQGLEFLIYFQGNSAPDKSGLPSDRFSAERTGGSVSTLTIQRTQQEDSAVYLCASSSALAGGADTQYFGPGTRLTVL.

This clonotype showed up just a few times. V and J are TRBV6-2 or TRBV6-3 and TRBJ1-2; D unresolved. V dropped 6 bases and J dropped 4 bases, with 12 bases sitting between them. The CDR3 contains 13 residues. CDR1 MNHEY and CDR2 SVGEGT come from the germline V gene. The CDR3 nucleotides are TGTGCCAGCAGGGGTGAAGGAGGCTATGGCTACACCTTC. As protein: CASRGEGGYGYTF.

This clonotype has a handful of counts. The chain couples TRBV3-2 to TRBJ2-7. TRBV3-2 is recorded as a pseudogene. CDR3 length equals 13 residues. CDR3 in amino acids: CASSQVRPDEQYV. The DNA of the CDR3 is TGTGCCAGCAGCCAAGTAAGGCCGGACGAGCAGTACGTC.

By sample fraction, this clonotype is medium-sized. The rearrangement links TRBV6-5 to TRBJ2-2; D possibly corresponds to TRBD1 (6 bases). Germline CDR1 MNHEY, CDR2 SVGAGI. This CDR3 is 13 amino acids long. Trimming removed 4 bases at V and 6 bases at J, with 9 bases between. CDR3 sequence: CASSSQGSGELFF. The CDR3 nucleotides are TGTGCCAGCAGTTCTCAGGGGTCCGGGGAGCTGTTTTTT.

For this clonotype: At one end, the junction sequence differs from germline, possibly due to a read error. The chain uses TRBV7-7 and TRBJ2-2; 7 positions agree with TRBD2. CDR3 length equals 15 residues. The V gene's germline CDR1 is SSHAT and CDR2 FNYEAQ (reference sequence). The CDR3 sequence is CASSSQRGGGGELFF. DNA for the CDR3: TGTGCTAGCAGCTCTCAGCGGGGAGGCGGCGGGGAGCTGTTTTTT. Full variable domain (outside the CDR3, taken from reference TRBV7-7 and TRBJ2-2): GAGVSQSPRYKVTKRGQDVTLRCDPISSHATLYWYQQALGQGPEFLTYFNYEAQPDKSGLPSDRFSAERPEGSISTLTIQRTEQRDSAMYRCASSSQRGGGGELFFGEGSRLTVL.

The chain is built from TRBV7-9 and TRBJ1-1; a possible D gene is TRBD1 (5 bases). Germline V CDR1 and CDR2: SEHNR, FQNEAQ (reference sequence). With 11 bases removed from V and 8 bases from J, the gap between germline ends came to 18 bases. The CDR3 has 12 residues. DNA of the CDR3: TGTGCCTGCCGACAGAAAGATCAGGAAGCTTTCTTT. This gives the protein CACRQKDQEAFF.

The chain couples TRBV6-5 to TRBJ1-1, with D possibly matching TRBD1 (6 bases). CDR1 and CDR2 from the germline V gene are MNHEY and SVGAGI. V lost 7 bases and J lost 4, with 16 bases in between. The CDR3 runs to 14 residues. CDR3 region: CASTPNLGGTEAFF. In nucleotides, the CDR3 is TGTGCCAGCACCCCAAACTTAGGGGGCACTGAAGCTTTCTTT.

V and J are TRBV19 and TRBJ2-3; no firm D call. Trimming shortened V by 6 bases and J by 4 bases, and 26 bases separated the two germline ends. The CDR3 totals 18 residues. Germline V gene sequence: CDR1 LNHDA, CDR2 SQIVND (reference sequence). The CDR3: CASSREFRGGSPADTQYF. DNA of the CDR3: TGTGCCAGTAGCCGCGAATTCCGTGGTGGGTCGCCCGCAGATACGCAGTATTTT.

This clonotype was observed a handful of times. V usage is TRBV18 and J usage is TRBJ2-7; D may be TRBD1 (6 bases). From germline, CDR1 is KGHSH and CDR2 LQKENI. The CDR3 totals 13 residues. Trimming stripped 3 bases from V and 2 bases from J, with 8 bases between. CDR3 bases: TGTGCCAGCTCACCGACAGGAGCCTACGAGCAGTACGTC. It specifies CASSPTGAYEQYV.

The chain is built from TRBV9 and TRBJ1-6; 8 bases align to TRBD1. From germline, CDR1 is SGDLS and CDR2 YYNGEE. With V trimmed by 3 bases and J by 6 bases, 5 bases remained unmatched. This CDR3 has 15 amino acids. The CDR3 loop is CASSARDRINSPLHF. CDR3 coding DNA: TGTGCCAGCAGCGCCAGGGACAGGATTAATTCACCCCTCCACTTT.

This clonotype was picked up a small number of times. The chain employs TRBV5-6 and TRBJ1-1; TRBD1 aligns across 7 bases. Germline V gene sequence: CDR1 SGHDT, CDR2 YYEEEE. The CDR3 length is 13 residues. V shed 2 bases and J 7 bases; nucleotides not matched to a gene: 5. The CDR3 protein is CASSFKGALEAFF. The CDR3 DNA sequence: TGTGCCAGCAGCTTTAAGGGGGCCCTTGAAGCTTTCTTT.

This clonotype appeared a single time. Just one base apart from a much larger clone, this may be a read error. The V gene is TRBV12-3 or TRBV12-4, the J gene TRBJ1-2; D might be TRBD1 (5 bases). The CDR3 runs 11 residues. CDR3 DNA sequence: TGTGCCAGAAGTTCAGGGAGTGGCTACACCTTC. Translating gives CARSSGSGYTF.

There are a few counts of this clonotype. This chain uses TRBV7-2 with TRBJ2-1, with D unresolved. The CDR3 runs 12 residues. Trimming left V 11 bases short and J 10 bases short, with 18 bases between. Germline V CDR1 and CDR2: SGHTA, FQGNSA. DNA of the CDR3: TGTGCCGGATCCGGGCCCCAGGCCGAGCAGTTCTTC. Translated, it gives CAGSGPQAEQFF.

There are many counts of this clonotype. The chain uses TRBV6-2 or TRBV6-3 and TRBJ1-5, with D uncertain. CDR1 and CDR2 (germline): MNHEY, SVGEGT. The V gene lost 8 bases and the J gene lost 5 bases, with 10 bases spanning the gap. CDR3 length: 12 residues. CDR3 amino acids: CASASSYQPQHF. The CDR3 nucleotides read TGTGCCAGCGCTTCCTCCTATCAGCCCCAGCATTTT.

Only a few counts were recorded for this clonotype. V and J are TRBV28 and TRBJ2-7; D tentatively reads TRBD1 or TRBD2 (6 bases each). V was pared by 3 bases and J by 12 bases, with 15 bases between. CDR1 is MDHEN, CDR2 SYDVKM, per germline. This CDR3 comprises 12 residues. The CDR3 spells CASSFMGGKRYV. CDR3 bases: TGTGCCAGCAGTTTTATGGGGGGCAAGCGGTACGTC.

The chain links TRBV4-3 to TRBJ1-2, with 11 positions matching TRBD1. Germline trimming cut 2 bases from V and 5 bases from J; bases unmatched to any gene: 10. CDR1 and CDR2 from the germline V gene are LGHNA and YSLEER. The length of the CDR3 is 17 residues. CDR3 sequence: CASSQLLDRGQEYGYTF. As DNA, the CDR3 is TGCGCCAGCAGCCAACTCCTGGACAGGGGGCAAGAGTATGGCTACACCTTC.

The gene calls are TRBV6-5 and TRBJ1-5; a weak D match, TRBD1 (6 bases). V was cut by 6 bases and J by 2 bases, with 20 bases left in between. Germline V gene data show CDR1 as MNHEY and CDR2 as SVGAGI. CDR3 length: 17 residues. CDR3 sequence reads: CASRARPGDVGNQPQHF. The CDR3, as DNA: TGTGCCAGCAGGGCCCGACCAGGGGACGTGGGCAATCAGCCCCAGCATTTT.

This clonotype was seen at least ten times. At one of its ends the junction is not consistent with the germline gene, which may arise from a read error. The chain joins TRBV4-1 to TRBJ2-1; D possibly uses TRBD1 or TRBD2 (6 bases each). CDR1 and CDR2 from the germline V gene are MGHRA and YSYEKL. The CDR3 spans 16 residues. CDR3 loop: CASTQGGTGRYNEQFF. The CDR3 nucleotides are TGCGCCAGCACCCAAGGGGGGACGGGGCGGTACAATGAGCAGTTCTTC.

The chain employs TRBV11-3 and TRBJ2-3; D may be TRBD1 (6 bases). The DNA end is a closer match to TRBJ2-1, so the J assignment may be wrong. This CDR3 comprises 16 residues. Germline lookup yields CDR1 SGHNT and CDR2 YENEEA. CDR3 in amino acids: CASSSEGQSRFNEQFF. CDR3 in DNA: TGTGCCAGCAGCTCCGAGGGACAAAGCCGATTCAATGAGCAGTTCTTC.